This TCR beta chain was recorded in a study of CD8+ T cells in alopecia areata. Turning to the study itself: The study gave treated patients oral tofacitinib at 5 to 10 mg twice daily. Study-level findings and limits: Mice gave a clearer picture of TCR sharing than patients did, possibly for HLA-related reasons. Affected scalp, especially in alopecia totalis/universalis, had a higher clonality than normal scalp did.

A few counts support this clone. The target antigen is unknown. With 7 bases removed from V and 4 bases from J, the gap between germline ends came to 16 bases. The CDR3 runs 14 residues. Germline V gene data show CDR1 as MGHDK and CDR2 as SYGVNS. cDNA serving as the sequencing template came from extracted, reverse transcribed RNA. Generated by immunoSEQ multiplex PCR, the TCRdb table keeps only in-frame clones and is missing some. This table has some 150,000 clones, 65% to 75% appearing once. This clonotype was obtained from a human donor with alopecia areata. The J gene is TRBJ1-1, the V gene TRBV25-1, with D perhaps TRBD1 (6 bases). This sample comprised CD8+ T cells sorted from blood, obtained at week 0. The CDR3 region is CASTSPGDGTEAFF. CDR3 nucleotides: TGTGCCAGCACTTCCCCAGGGGACGGCACTGAAGCTTTCTTT.